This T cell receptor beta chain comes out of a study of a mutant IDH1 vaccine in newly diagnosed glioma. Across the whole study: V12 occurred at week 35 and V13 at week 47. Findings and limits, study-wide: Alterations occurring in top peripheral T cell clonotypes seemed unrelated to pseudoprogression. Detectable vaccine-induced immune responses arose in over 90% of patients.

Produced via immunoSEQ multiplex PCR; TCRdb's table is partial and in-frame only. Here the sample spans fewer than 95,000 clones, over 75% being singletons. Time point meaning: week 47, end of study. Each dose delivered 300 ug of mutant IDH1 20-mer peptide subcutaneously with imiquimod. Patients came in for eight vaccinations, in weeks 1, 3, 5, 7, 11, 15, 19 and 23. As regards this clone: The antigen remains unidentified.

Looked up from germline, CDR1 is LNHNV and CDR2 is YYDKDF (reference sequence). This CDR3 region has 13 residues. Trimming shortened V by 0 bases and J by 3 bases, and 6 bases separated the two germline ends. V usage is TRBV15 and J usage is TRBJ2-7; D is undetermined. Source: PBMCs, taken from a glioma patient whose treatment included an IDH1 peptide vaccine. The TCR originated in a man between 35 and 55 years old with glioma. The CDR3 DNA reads TGTGCCACCAGCAGAGATCCCGGCTACGAGCAGTACTTC. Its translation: CATSRDPGYEQYF.